This TCR beta chain was sequenced during a study of early T cells in non-severe SARS-CoV-2 infection (dated by TCRdb to 2020 to 2023). Background for the entire study: TCR sequencing used bulk RNA from unsorted whole blood, so alpha and beta chains could not be paired. Overall results and qualifications from the work: Matching against VDJdb was skewed toward anti-spike CD8 responses, likely underestimated virus-specific expansions, and missed private and CD4 specificities.

From the cysteine through the phenylalanine, the CDR3 covers 13 amino acids. Only the CDR3 region is kept as DNA, spanning 39 bases read in frame from base 1. A distance of 12 bases separates the germline ends of V and J, which lose 7 bases and 3 bases respectively. The germline V gene (reference sequence) yields SGHKS for CDR1 and YYEKEE for CDR2. The protocol used for the library was 5' RACE. The run used a NextSeq 500. To correct for sequencing error and PCR bias, the TCR library protocol tagged individual cDNA molecules with unique molecular identifiers. Both TCR alpha and beta chains were sequenced, and tight co-correlation was observed between alpha and beta sequence abundances in each sample. In the source study's methods: Decombinator V4 was used to annotate TCR sequences for V gene, J gene and CDR3. TCRs were defined as expanded if a significant change between any two time points was detected under a Poisson model with p below 0.0001. TCR abundances were normalised to the total number of TCRs sequenced per sample and were expressed as counts per million. MAIT TCRs were defined by TRAV1-2 paired with TRAJ12, TRAJ20 or TRAJ33, and iNKT TCRs by TRAV10 paired with TRAJ18. A search of VDJdb, accessed on 1 November 2021, was run for TCRs annotated to CMV, EBV and SARS-CoV-2, with TCRs annotated for multiple antigens excluded. The public reads were run again by TCRdb, first through fastp at Q25 and then through MiXCR, and only productive beta chains were kept. Each CDR3 protein gets just one entry, which takes the most common genes and DNA from the rows behind it. The V and J calls follow TCRdb's processing rather than the paper's. The sample table holds some 62,000 distinct CDR3 sequences, of which more than 9% were seen once. The ten largest clonotypes hold 1.2% of the sample.

This clonotype came up a few times. This receptor's antigen is unknown. No base qualities exist here, and no much larger clone lies one base off it. This was a case-control study nested in a cohort of healthcare workers in London, UK, who had nasopharyngeal swab PCR tests and blood samples taken every week. Healthcare workers were recruited between 23 and 31 March 2020, during the week of the UK lockdown, and were followed weekly for up to roughly 15 weeks. This clonotype was obtained from an adult who was a healthcare worker with PCR-confirmed SARS-CoV-2 infection or an uninfected control (not recorded which). This chain is built from TRBV5-5 and TRBJ2-3, with the D segment identity uncertain. The sequenced sample was whole blood. DNA sequence: TGTGCCAGCGCTAGACAAGGTACAGATACGCAGTATTTT. Its translation reads: CASARQGTDTQYF.